These T cell receptor beta chains were read from a single sample in a study of tumor-infiltrating lymphocytes in oesophageal squamous cell carcinoma. A single record per CDR3 protein comes from TCRdb applying MiXCR to the PCR reads. The profile shows under 20,000 distinct CDR3 sequences, under 70% of them singletons. The sample comprised esophageal tumor tissue. The receptors stem from a female donor with esophageal squamous cell carcinoma. CDR3s include the opening cysteine and the closing phenylalanine or tryptophan. Each record gives: clone size, V gene, D gene, J gene, CDR3 length, CDR3 DNA, CDR3 protein. A D gene is named only where the DNA matches it firmly. Some rows have no size entry. The others give once, few or many, or a class for an expanded clone.

clone_size: few; v_call: TRBV6-2/TRBV6-3; d_call: .; j_call: TRBJ1-6; cdr3_length: 15; cdr3_nt: TGTGCCAGCAATGACTTCAGTTCCTATAATTCACCCCTCCACTTT; cdr3_aa: CASNDFSSYNSPLHF
clone_size: .; v_call: TRBV7-8; d_call: TRBD2; j_call: TRBJ2-1; cdr3_length: 15; cdr3_nt: TGTGCCAGCAGCTTAGTCCTAGCGGGATATGTTGAGCAGTTCTTC; cdr3_aa: CASSLVLAGYVEQFF
clone_size: .; v_call: TRBV7-6; d_call: TRBD2; j_call: TRBJ2-1; cdr3_length: 19; cdr3_nt: TGTGCCAGCAGCTTCCGGACCGGGACTAGCGGGAGCTCCTACGATGAGCAGTTCTTC; cdr3_aa: CASSFRTGTSGSSYDEQFF
clone_size: many; v_call: TRBV2; d_call: .; j_call: TRBJ1-1; cdr3_length: 16; cdr3_nt: TGTGCCAGCAGTGAATGGTGGACAGAACCGAACACTGAAGCTTTCTTT; cdr3_aa: CASSEWWTEPNTEAFF
clone_size: many; v_call: TRBV6-1; d_call: TRBD1; j_call: TRBJ1-5; cdr3_length: 16; cdr3_nt: TGTGCCAGCAGCCAAACGCGCGGACAGGGCAGTCAGCCCCAGCATTTT; cdr3_aa: CASSQTRGQGSQPQHF
clone_size: .; v_call: TRBV7-6; d_call: .; j_call: TRBJ2-1; cdr3_length: 14; cdr3_nt: TGTGCCAGCAGCTTAGGGCGAAGCTACAATGAGCAGTTCTTC; cdr3_aa: CASSLGRSYNEQFF
clone_size: few; v_call: TRBV7-2; d_call: TRBD2; j_call: TRBJ2-1; cdr3_length: 16; cdr3_nt: TGTGCCAGCAAGGAAGGGGCGGGAGTAGGATACAATGAGCAGTTCTTC; cdr3_aa: CASKEGAGVGYNEQFF
clone_size: many; v_call: TRBV19; d_call: .; j_call: TRBJ2-3; cdr3_length: 15; cdr3_nt: TGTGCCAGTACCCTCCGACACCCGGTGGCAGATACGCAGTATTTT; cdr3_aa: CASTLRHPVADTQYF
clone_size: few; v_call: TRBV7-2; d_call: TRBD1; j_call: TRBJ2-7; cdr3_length: 17; cdr3_nt: TGTGCCAGCAGCTTACCCGCCTACGGGACAGGGCACCACGAGCAGTACTTC; cdr3_aa: CASSLPAYGTGHHEQYF
clone_size: .; v_call: TRBV7-2; d_call: TRBD1; j_call: TRBJ2-1; cdr3_length: 15; cdr3_nt: TGTGCCAGCAGCTCGACAGGGGGCGCTTATAATGAGCAGTTCTTC; cdr3_aa: CASSSTGGAYNEQFF
clone_size: few; v_call: TRBV7-2; d_call: .; j_call: TRBJ2-5; cdr3_length: 15; cdr3_nt: TGTGCCAGCAGTCTCGGGGCAGGCAATAAAGAGACCCAGTACTTC; cdr3_aa: CASSLGAGNKETQYF
clone_size: .; v_call: TRBV7-2; d_call: TRBD2; j_call: TRBJ2-7; cdr3_length: 18; cdr3_nt: TGTGCCAGCAGCACCCGACTAGCGGGAGGGTCTATCTCCTACGAGCAGTACTTC; cdr3_aa: CASSTRLAGGSISYEQYF
clone_size: .; v_call: TRBV7-3; d_call: .; j_call: TRBJ2-5; cdr3_length: 15; cdr3_nt: TGTGCCAGCAGCCTTACAGGTATCGGGCAAGAGACCCAGTACTTC; cdr3_aa: CASSLTGIGQETQYF
clone_size: many; v_call: TRBV28; d_call: TRBD2; j_call: TRBJ2-1; cdr3_length: 19; cdr3_nt: TGTGCCAGCAGTTTCCCCCGGGCTCTTTCAAGCGGGGGCTACAATGAGCAGTTCTTC; cdr3_aa: CASSFPRALSSGGYNEQFF
clone_size: .; v_call: TRBV12-3/TRBV12-4; d_call: .; j_call: TRBJ1-1; cdr3_length: 14; cdr3_nt: TGTGCCAGCAGCCCAGGTTGGGAGAACACTGAAGCTTTCTTT; cdr3_aa: CASSPGWENTEAFF
clone_size: .; v_call: TRBV10-3; d_call: TRBD1; j_call: TRBJ2-6; cdr3_length: 16; cdr3_nt: TGTGCCATCAACCGACAGGGGGTGGCTGGGGCCAACGTCCTGACTTTC; cdr3_aa: CAINRQGVAGANVLTF
clone_size: .; v_call: TRBV6-1; d_call: TRBD2; j_call: TRBJ2-5; cdr3_length: 12; cdr3_nt: TGTGCCAGCAGCGCTAGCGGGAGCGCCGAATTCTTC; cdr3_aa: CASSASGSAEFF
clone_size: many; v_call: TRBV2; d_call: .; j_call: TRBJ1-3; cdr3_length: 15; cdr3_nt: TGTGCCAGCAGTGAGGCCGGGCACTCTGGAAACACCATATATTTT; cdr3_aa: CASSEAGHSGNTIYF